This T cell receptor beta chain was captured by sequencing in a study of beta chain features in type 1 diabetes. Regarding the study as a whole: There was a moderate but significant shortening of TCRB CDR3s in all four CD4+ subsets of Type 1 diabetes patients.

Germline V lookup: CDR1 MNHEY, CDR2 SVGAGI. V dropped 5 bases and J dropped 7 bases, with 8 bases sitting between them. This CDR3 contains 11 residues. As to this clone: The antigen is undetermined.

The study reverse transcribed the entire isolated RNA, so it sequenced expressed TCRB transcripts. Generated by immunoSEQ multiplex PCR, the TCRdb table keeps only in-frame clones and is missing some. Of 250,000 to 300,000 clones listed, more than 13% are singletons. This sequence originates from a young man with type 1 diabetes. The material sequenced was naive CD4+ T cells from blood. The J gene is TRBJ1-1, the V gene TRBV6-5, with D maybe TRBD1 (5 bases). CDR3 sequence (DNA): TGTGCCAGCAGTCAGGGAAATGAAGCTTTCTTT. It translates to CASSQGNEAFF.